This T cell receptor (beta chain) was sequenced during a study of T cell repertoires in aging, cancer and after chemotherapy. Study results and caveats: Loss of evenness, beyond lost richness, contributed to age-related TCR diversity decline in cancer patients. Age-matched healthy donors had significantly more diverse, less clonal blood TCR repertoires than untreated cancer patients. These repertoire data do not allow conclusions about immunological memory after chemotherapy.

This clonotype was found a few times. As yet, its antigen is unknown. A mixed TRB-A/B primer pool amplified rearranged TRB by multiplex touch-down PCR. TCRdb itself ran the multiplex PCR reads through MiXCR, one entry per CDR3 protein. Here the sample spans under 15,000 distinct CDR3 sequences, around 25% being singletons. This CDR3 has 15 residues. Per germline, CDR1 SEHNR and CDR2 FQNEAQ (reference sequence). Trimming cost V 3 bases and J 7 bases; bases outside gene matches: 10. Amplification of TCR beta used genomic DNA extracted from peripheral blood. Sequences were obtained from blood. The receptor comes from a human donor in good health. J is TRBJ2-7 and V is TRBV7-9; 9 nucleotides align to TRBD1. The chain's CDR3 is CASSFLGTGFEEQYF. For the CDR3, the DNA is TGTGCCAGCAGCTTCCTCGGGACAGGGTTCGAAGAGCAGTACTTC.